Detailed here is one TCR beta chain. Its specific antigen is unknown. No per-base quality is available; no much larger clone lies one base away. CDR1 and CDR2 are read off the germline V gene (reference sequence) as GTSNPN and SVGIG. V drops 4 bases and J drops 2 bases, leaving 14 bases in between. Reading from cysteine to phenylalanine, the CDR3 counts 14 amino acids. Only the CDR3 part of the read is kept: 42 bases, read in frame from the first base. Library generation was performed with PCR. Sequencing was performed on an Illumina HiSeq 2500. TCR libraries were prepared with molecular barcoding, using unique molecular identifiers to normalize TCRbeta repertoire quantification. Using fastp trimming at Q25 and MiXCR clonotype assembly, TCRdb reanalyzed the public sequencing data and kept in-frame beta chains. Entries are consolidated by CDR3 protein sequence, retaining the most common genes and DNA. The sample has about 460,000 distinct CDR3 sequences on record, roughly 10% of them singletons. The ten largest clones add up to around 2.2% of the sample.

This sample is drawn from a study of T-cell reconstitution after alpha-beta-depleted transplantation in children (dated by TCRdb to the mid-2010s). In the study overall: Using TCR repertoire profiling, the study followed T-cell immune reconstitution in a quantitative way in children after TCRalphabeta/CD19-depleted allogeneic hematopoietic cell transplantation.

What the treatment or condition label conveys for this sample: allogeneic hematopoietic cell transplantation with graft depleted of TCRalphabeta T cells and CD19 B cells. The transplant recipients were children given TCRalphabeta/CD19-depleted allogeneic hematopoietic cell grafts. The paper as a whole reports these results and caveats: The apparently early recovery of alphabetaT-cell counts about two months after transplant reportedly depended on only several hundred rapidly expanded clones that came from non-depleted graft cells. In some patients, the high TCRbeta diversity seen at day 60 was put down to recipient T cells and intrathymic progenitors that had survived conditioning. Over subsequent months, a decline in hyperexpanded clone frequencies was noted, and after one year, T-cell counts and TCRbeta diversity were mostly ascribed to newly produced T cells.

Source: PBMCs, taken before TCRalphabeta/CD19-depleted stem cell transplant. Recombination linked TRBV30 to TRBJ1-2; D gene: possibly TRBD1, on 5 matching bases. This receptor was taken from a child younger than 10 with inherited bone marrow failure, due to receive a stem cell transplant. The CDR3 amino acid sequence is: CAWTGPLLNYGYTF. The DNA reads as follows: TGTGCCTGGACGGGACCTCTCCTCAACTATGGCTACACCTTC.